Listed below are T cell receptor beta chains from one sample, sequenced in a study of blood T cell repertoires in COVID-19. TCRdb's table, derived via immunoSEQ multiplex PCR, lists solely in-frame clones and lacks some. Here the sample spans 95,000 to 150,000 clones, roughly 85% being singletons. The sequencing input was peripheral blood. The receptors here all came from a middle-aged man with acute or convalescent COVID-19. The CDR3 runs from the conserved cysteine through the conserved F or W. Fields, in order: J gene, V gene, CDR3 protein.

TRBJ1-1	TRBV3-1/TRBV3-2	CASSHYTGTEGTEAFF
TRBJ2-1	TRBV5-8	CASSPRGGQGHEQFF
TRBJ1-2	TRBV5-1	CASSVQGHGYTF
TRBJ1-2	TRBV19	CASSAGGKYGYTF
TRBJ2-3	TRBV9	CASSPHPAGTDTQYF
TRBJ2-1	TRBV2	CASSGQSSYNEQFF
TRBJ1-2	TRBV11-2	CASSLSGGTPYGYTF
TRBJ1-5	TRBV6-5	CACSRGNNQPQHF
TRBJ1-2	TRBV7-2	CASSLGSGGIYGYTF
TRBJ2-1	TRBV7-2	CASSSPPPSGGSYNEQFF
TRBJ1-1	TRBV27	CASSWTGGQGTEAFF
TRBJ1-4	TRBV11-2	CASSLSGTTNEKLFF
TRBJ1-1	TRBV7-8	CASSPGRGTEAFF
TRBJ1-1	TRBV6-4	CASSEGRGNTEAFF
TRBJ1-1	TRBV30	CAWSNKRNTEAFF
TRBJ2-3	TRBV3-1/TRBV3-2	CASSQGTGFADTQYF
TRBJ2-3	TRBV5-1	CASSLAENTDTQYF
TRBJ2-7	TRBV7-6	CASSPHGASGREAYEQYF